This TCR beta chain was observed in a study of T cell changes during pregnancy in multiple sclerosis. V was pared by 10 bases and J by 5 bases, with 6 bases of the junction left unmatched. Germline values: CDR1 MNHNS, CDR2 SASEGT. This CDR3 spans 12 amino acids. Clones were sequenced by immunoSEQ multiplex PCR, and TCRdb holds only the in-frame ones, with some missing. The data contain almost 40,000 clones, approximately 90% of them seen just once; the ten biggest clones take up roughly 0.66%. The TCR sequence derives from a female donor in good health, enrolled as a control in a pregnancy study. This sample comprised CD4+ T cells from peripheral blood mononuclear cells, obtained in the second trimester of pregnancy. This sequence joins TRBV6-1 and TRBJ2-5; 8 bases line up with TRBD2. For the CDR3, the DNA is TGTGCCAACCACGCGGGGGGCGAGACCCAGTACTTC. It encodes CANHAGGETQYF.